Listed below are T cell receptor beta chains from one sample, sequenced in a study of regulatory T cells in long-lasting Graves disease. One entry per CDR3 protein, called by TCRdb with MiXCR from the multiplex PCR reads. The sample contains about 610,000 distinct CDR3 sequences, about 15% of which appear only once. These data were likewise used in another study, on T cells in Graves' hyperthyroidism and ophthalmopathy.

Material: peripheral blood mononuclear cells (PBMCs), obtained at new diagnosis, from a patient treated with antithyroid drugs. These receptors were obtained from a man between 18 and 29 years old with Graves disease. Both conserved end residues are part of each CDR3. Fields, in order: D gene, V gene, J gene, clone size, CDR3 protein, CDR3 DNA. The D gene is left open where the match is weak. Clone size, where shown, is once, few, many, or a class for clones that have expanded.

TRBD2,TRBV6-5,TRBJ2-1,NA,CASSYISGRTNEQFF,TGTGCCAGCAGTTACATTAGCGGGAGAACCAATGAGCAGTTCTTC
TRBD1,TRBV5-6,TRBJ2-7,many,CASSLAGGQEYEQYF,TGTGCCAGCAGCTTGGCCGGGGGACAGGAATACGAGCAGTACTTC
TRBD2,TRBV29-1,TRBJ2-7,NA,CSVELSSGFYEQYF,TGCAGCGTTGAACTGTCTAGCGGATTCTACGAGCAGTACTTC
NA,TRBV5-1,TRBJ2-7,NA,CASSAGSGTIYKQYF,TGCGCCAGCAGCGCGGGGAGCGGGACAATCTACAAGCAGTACTTC
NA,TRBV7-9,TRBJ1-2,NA,CASSDPTDRTNYGYTF,TGTGCCAGCAGCGACCCGACAGATCGGACTAACTATGGCTACACCTTC
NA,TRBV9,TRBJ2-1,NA,CASSVSVYNEQFF,TGTGCCAGCAGCGTAAGTGTCTACAATGAGCAGTTCTTC
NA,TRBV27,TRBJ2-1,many,CAISRGPGDEQFF,TGTGCCATTTCGCGGGGCCCTGGGGATGAGCAGTTCTTC
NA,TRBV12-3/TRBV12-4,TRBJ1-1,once,CASRASGRLNTEAFF,TGTGCCAGCAGAGCCTCGGGAAGGCTGAACACTGAAGCTTTCTTT
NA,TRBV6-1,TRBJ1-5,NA,CASSRRVGNQPQHF,TGTGCCAGCAGTCGTAGGGTTGGAAATCAGCCCCAGCATTTT
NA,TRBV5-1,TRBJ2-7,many,CASSPRGTGYEQYF,TGCGCCAGCAGCCCCCGCGGCACGGGCTACGAGCAGTACTTC
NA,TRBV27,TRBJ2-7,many,CASSLSAGSYEQYF,TGTGCCAGCAGTTTATCCGCGGGGTCCTACGAGCAGTACTTC
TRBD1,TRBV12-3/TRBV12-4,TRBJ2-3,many,CASSYRDRVGDTQYF,TGTGCCAGCAGTTACCGGGACAGGGTGGGGGATACGCAGTATTTT
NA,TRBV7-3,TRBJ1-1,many,CASSSLGTSTEAFF,TGTGCCAGCAGCTCCTTAGGGACCTCCACTGAAGCTTTCTTT
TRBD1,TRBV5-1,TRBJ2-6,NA,CASSLDGTANSGANVLTF,TGCGCCAGCAGCTTGGATGGGACAGCTAACTCTGGGGCCAACGTCCTGACTTTC
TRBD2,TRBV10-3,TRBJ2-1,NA,CAISEATSGIGYEQFF,TGTGCCATCAGTGAAGCGACTAGCGGGATAGGTTATGAGCAGTTCTTC
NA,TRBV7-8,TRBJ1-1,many,CASSPQPQDLNTEAFF,TGTGCCAGCAGCCCTCAACCACAGGATTTGAACACTGAAGCTTTCTTT
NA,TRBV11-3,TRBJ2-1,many,CASSLSQGGEQFF,TGTGCCAGCAGCTTATCACAGGGCGGTGAGCAGTTCTTC
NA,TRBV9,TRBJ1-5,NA,CASSRGHGVSQPQHF,TGTGCCAGCAGCCGAGGGCATGGCGTAAGTCAGCCCCAGCATTTT
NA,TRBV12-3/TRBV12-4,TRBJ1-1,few,CASSTRVTEAFF,TGTGCCAGCAGTACGCGAGTCACTGAAGCTTTCTTT
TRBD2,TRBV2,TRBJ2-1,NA,CASTTRTRNNEQFF,TGTGCCAGCACCACTCGGACTAGGAACAATGAGCAGTTCTTC
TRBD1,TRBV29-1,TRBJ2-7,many,CSVESGQGPYEQYF,TGCAGCGTTGAATCTGGACAGGGTCCCTACGAGCAGTACTTC
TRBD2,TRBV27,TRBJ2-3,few,CASCKREMGTDTQYF,TGTGCCAGCTGTAAGCGGGAGATGGGCACAGATACGCAGTATTTT
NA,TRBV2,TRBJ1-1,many,CASRRDQGITEAFF,TGTGCCAGCAGGAGGGATCAAGGGATCACTGAAGCTTTCTTT
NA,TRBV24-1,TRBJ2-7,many,CATSDFGPILREQYF,TGTGCCACCAGTGATTTCGGGCCAATCCTACGGGAGCAGTACTTC
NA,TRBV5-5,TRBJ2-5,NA,CASSLGQLRAQYF,TGTGCCAGCAGCTTAGGACAGCTCAGGGCCCAGTACTTC
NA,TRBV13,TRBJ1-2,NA,CASSDGSYGYTF,TGTGCCAGCAGCGATGGTTCTTATGGCTACACCTTC
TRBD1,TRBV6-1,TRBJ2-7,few,CASSQGASYEQYF,TGTGCCAGCAGTCAGGGGGCTTCCTACGAGCAGTACTTC
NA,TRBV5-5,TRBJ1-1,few,CASSLAGGRNTEAFF,TGTGCCAGCAGCTTGGCCGGTGGCAGGAACACTGAAGCTTTCTTT
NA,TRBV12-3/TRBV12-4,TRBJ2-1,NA,CASSLSTSNEQFF,TGTGCCAGCAGTTTGAGTACTAGCAATGAGCAGTTCTTC